Sequencing of this TCR beta chain was carried out in a study of T cells after yellow fever vaccination. Regarding the study as a whole: The secondary T-cell response peaked on day 5, not day 15, but was weaker. Post-booster reappearance was seen for most primary-vaccination clones (roughly 97% CD4, 75% to 90% CD8). It was a small share of clonotypes that appeared in both CD4 and CD8 compartments.

The TCR cDNA carried a universal primer site and UMIs from 5'RACE template switching. TCRdb independently ran MiXCR on the 5' RACE reads; one entry per CDR3 protein. The data hold about 350,000 distinct CDR3 sequences, with 9.5% to 13% observed a single time. As regards this clonotype: The target antigen is unknown.

This CDR3 has 14 amino acids. Germline values: CDR1 MNHEY, CDR2 SVGEGT. With V trimmed by 4 bases and J by 6 bases, 9 bases remained unmatched. Here the sequenced sample was PBMCs, taken on the day of the first yellow fever vaccination. The chain links TRBV6-2 or TRBV6-3 to TRBJ2-7; 7 bases match TRBD2. The receptor comes from a man aged 18 to 30 who received the YFV17D yellow fever vaccine. Here the CDR3 reads CASSSDGLVIEQYF. CDR3 nucleotide sequence: TGTGCCAGCAGTTCCGACGGACTAGTAATCGAGCAGTACTTC.